The rows below give T cell receptor beta chains drawn from one sample of a study of radiotherapy plus CTLA-4 blockade in lung cancer. Assay: immunoSEQ multiplex PCR; the TCRdb copy retains only in-frame clones and omits some. The sample includes about 60,000 clones, roughly four fifths of them seen just once. The source material was peripheral blood, sampled from a patient treated with radiotherapy plus ipilimumab. The receptors stem from a human donor with non-small cell lung cancer who had a complete response to radiotherapy plus ipilimumab. The CDR3 runs from the conserved cysteine through the conserved F or W. Fields, in order: CDR3 DNA, CDR3 protein, J gene, V gene, clone size, D gene. D genes are given only for firm matches. Clone sizes are given selectively: once, few, many, or a class where the clone is expanded.

cdr3_nt: TGTGCCAGTAGTATTAGGCTAGCGGGTTCTGGGGCCAACGTCCTGACTTTC
cdr3_aa: CASSIRLAGSGANVLTF
j_call: TRBJ2-6
v_call: TRBV19
clone_size: NA
d_call: TRBD2

cdr3_nt: TGCGCCAGCAGCCAGGCCCAGGGAGGGGGGAGCCGCACCGGGGAGCTGTTTTTT
cdr3_aa: CASSQAQGGGSRTGELFF
j_call: TRBJ2-2
v_call: TRBV4-1
clone_size: NA
d_call: NA

cdr3_nt: TGTGCCAGCAGCCCCCCGGGGGGAACTTCCTCCTACGAGCAGTACTTC
cdr3_aa: CASSPPGGTSSYEQYF
j_call: TRBJ2-7
v_call: TRBV7-9
clone_size: NA
d_call: TRBD2

cdr3_nt: TGCGCCAGCAGCCCCAGGGGAACTCCAAGTGGGACAGGGGGCTCAGGATCTGAAAAACTGTTTTTT
cdr3_aa: CASSPRGTPSGTGGSGSEKLFF
j_call: TRBJ1-4
v_call: TRBV4-1
clone_size: NA
d_call: TRBD1

cdr3_nt: TGTGCCAGCAGCTTTGCGGGGGCGGGGGAGACCCAGTACTTC
cdr3_aa: CASSFAGAGETQYF
j_call: TRBJ2-5
v_call: TRBV7-2
clone_size: once
d_call: NA

cdr3_nt: TGTGCCAGCAGTGTAGGGGACAGTTCCTACGAGCAGTACTTC
cdr3_aa: CASSVGDSSYEQYF
j_call: TRBJ2-7
v_call: TRBV2
clone_size: NA
d_call: TRBD1

cdr3_nt: TGTGCCAGCAGCCTTACCATGACTAGCGGGAGTAACTACGAGCAGTACTTC
cdr3_aa: CASSLTMTSGSNYEQYF
j_call: TRBJ2-7
v_call: TRBV11-2
clone_size: NA
d_call: TRBD2

cdr3_nt: TGTGCCAGCAGCCCCGTATCTTCTCGGGAGCAGTACTTC
cdr3_aa: CASSPVSSREQYF
j_call: TRBJ2-7
v_call: TRBV11-2
clone_size: NA
d_call: NA

cdr3_nt: TGTGCCAGCAGCTTGTGGGCAGACAATGAGCAGTTCTTC
cdr3_aa: CASSLWADNEQFF
j_call: TRBJ2-1
v_call: TRBV5-5
clone_size: NA
d_call: NA

cdr3_nt: TGTGCCAGCATAGGAAGGGACAGGTTCACAGATACGCAGTATTTT
cdr3_aa: CASIGRDRFTDTQYF
j_call: TRBJ2-3
v_call: TRBV28
clone_size: NA
d_call: TRBD1

cdr3_nt: TGTGCCAGCAGCTTAACCTCCCCCGGGACAGCAGTACAAGCTTTCTTT
cdr3_aa: CASSLTSPGTAVQAFF
j_call: TRBJ1-1
v_call: TRBV7-3
clone_size: few
d_call: TRBD1

cdr3_nt: TGTGCCAGTAGTATTGTCGGTAACAATCAGCCCCAGCATTTT
cdr3_aa: CASSIVGNNQPQHF
j_call: TRBJ1-5
v_call: TRBV19
clone_size: NA
d_call: NA

cdr3_nt: TGTGCCAGCTCGCCATCATCCTCGGGGACAAGGAACACCGGGGAGCTGTTTTTT
cdr3_aa: CASSPSSSGTRNTGELFF
j_call: TRBJ2-2
v_call: TRBV18
clone_size: NA
d_call: NA

cdr3_nt: TGTGCTAGCAGCCGTAGCGACACGAACACCGGGGAGCTGTTTTTT
cdr3_aa: CASSRSDTNTGELFF
j_call: TRBJ2-2
v_call: TRBV7-7
clone_size: NA
d_call: NA

cdr3_nt: TGTGCCAGCAGCTTGGGGCGGGGGGGAAACACAGATACGCAGTATTTT
cdr3_aa: CASSLGRGGNTDTQYF
j_call: TRBJ2-3
v_call: TRBV7-9
clone_size: NA
d_call: TRBD2

cdr3_nt: TGTGCCAGCAGCGTAGATGCTAGCGGGATTTACGAGCAGTACTTC
cdr3_aa: CASSVDASGIYEQYF
j_call: TRBJ2-7
v_call: TRBV9
clone_size: NA
d_call: TRBD2

cdr3_nt: TGTGCCAGCAGCTCGAGGGGGTCTAACTATGGCTACACCTTC
cdr3_aa: CASSSRGSNYGYTF
j_call: TRBJ1-2
v_call: TRBV7-9
clone_size: NA
d_call: NA

cdr3_nt: TGTGCTAGTGGCTGGGGACTAGCACAGTTCTTC
cdr3_aa: CASGWGLAQFF
j_call: TRBJ2-1
v_call: TRBV12-5
clone_size: few
d_call: TRBD2

cdr3_nt: TGTGCCAGCAGCCTACCCCCCCAGCAGGGGGTTCAGCCCCAGCATTTT
cdr3_aa: CASSLPPQQGVQPQHF
j_call: TRBJ1-5
v_call: TRBV28
clone_size: NA
d_call: TRBD1

cdr3_nt: TGTGCCAGCAGTGAAGCAAGGACAGGGACGGGTGAAAAACTGTTTTTT
cdr3_aa: CASSEARTGTGEKLFF
j_call: TRBJ1-4
v_call: TRBV6-1
clone_size: once
d_call: TRBD1

cdr3_nt: TGTGCCAGTACCTCGAACGCCGGGACTAGCGGGGGAACTCTACAAACGTCCTACGAGCAGTACTTC
cdr3_aa: CASTSNAGTSGGTLQTSYEQYF
j_call: TRBJ2-7
v_call: TRBV19
clone_size: NA
d_call: TRBD2

cdr3_nt: TGTGCCAGCAGTCGGGACAGCTATAATTCACCCCTCCACTTT
cdr3_aa: CASSRDSYNSPLHF
j_call: TRBJ1-6
v_call: TRBV6-5
clone_size: NA
d_call: TRBD1

cdr3_nt: TGTGCCAGTTCTCAGGCGACGAACACCGGGGAGCTGTTTTTT
cdr3_aa: CASSQATNTGELFF
j_call: TRBJ2-2
v_call: TRBV6-1
clone_size: NA
d_call: NA

cdr3_nt: TGTGCCAGCAGCTTAGGGTTTGGCAGGGGTAGGGGTCAGCCCCAGCATTTT
cdr3_aa: CASSLGFGRGRGQPQHF
j_call: TRBJ1-5
v_call: TRBV7-8
clone_size: once
d_call: NA

cdr3_nt: TGTGCCAGCAGTGAAACAGGGGAAGCCGGGGAGCTGTTTTTT
cdr3_aa: CASSETGEAGELFF
j_call: TRBJ2-2
v_call: TRBV2
clone_size: NA
d_call: TRBD1

cdr3_nt: TGTGCCAGCAGGGGACTAGCGGGATACTACAATGAGCAGTTCTTC
cdr3_aa: CASRGLAGYYNEQFF
j_call: TRBJ2-1
v_call: TRBV6-1
clone_size: NA
d_call: TRBD2

cdr3_nt: TGTGCCAGCAGCGGGCGGACAGGGTTCACCGGGGAGCTGTTTTTT
cdr3_aa: CASSGRTGFTGELFF
j_call: TRBJ2-2
v_call: TRBV7-2
clone_size: NA
d_call: TRBD1

cdr3_nt: TGTGCCAGTAGTAGCGGGATCAGGGTAGATGAGCAGTTCTTC
cdr3_aa: CASSSGIRVDEQFF
j_call: TRBJ2-1
v_call: TRBV19
clone_size: many
d_call: NA

cdr3_nt: TGTGCCAGTAGTATAGATGAGATTTGGGGACAGGGGATCACCGGGGAGCTGTTTTTT
cdr3_aa: CASSIDEIWGQGITGELFF
j_call: TRBJ2-2
v_call: TRBV19
clone_size: NA
d_call: TRBD1

cdr3_nt: TGTGCCAGCAGCCAGGGAAGTAGGGCCGAGCAGTACTTC
cdr3_aa: CASSQGSRAEQYF
j_call: TRBJ2-7
v_call: TRBV11-2
clone_size: NA
d_call: NA

cdr3_nt: TGTGCCAGCAGCTTAAGGGCTAGCGGGAGTAGAGTCGGTTTCACAGATACGCAGTATTTT
cdr3_aa: CASSLRASGSRVGFTDTQYF
j_call: TRBJ2-3
v_call: TRBV7-3
clone_size: NA
d_call: TRBD2

cdr3_nt: TGCGCCAGCAGCTCCCAGGCTAACTATGGCTACACCTTC
cdr3_aa: CASSSQANYGYTF
j_call: TRBJ1-2
v_call: TRBV5-1
clone_size: NA
d_call: NA

cdr3_nt: TGCGCCAGCAGTGATTTTAGCTCCTACGAGCAGTACTTC
cdr3_aa: CASSDFSSYEQYF
j_call: TRBJ2-7
v_call: TRBV10-2
clone_size: NA
d_call: NA

cdr3_nt: TGTGCCAGTAGTATTTCTGTTGGGGAGCTGTTTTTT
cdr3_aa: CASSISVGELFF
j_call: TRBJ2-2
v_call: TRBV19
clone_size: NA
d_call: NA

cdr3_nt: TGTGCCAGCAGTATTCTTAGCGGGGGGAATGAGCAGTTCTTC
cdr3_aa: CASSILSGGNEQFF
j_call: TRBJ2-1
v_call: TRBV6-4
clone_size: NA
d_call: TRBD2

cdr3_nt: TGTGCCAGCTCACCAGGCGGGCTAGCGGGGGATACGCAGTATTTT
cdr3_aa: CASSPGGLAGDTQYF
j_call: TRBJ2-3
v_call: TRBV18
clone_size: NA
d_call: TRBD2

cdr3_nt: TGTGCCAGCAGTCAGGGCAGCCGTAGGACTGAAGCTTTCTTT
cdr3_aa: CASSQGSRRTEAFF
j_call: TRBJ1-1
v_call: TRBV2
clone_size: NA
d_call: NA

cdr3_nt: TGTGCCAGCAGCATCAAGGGGAGGGAGCAGTACTTC
cdr3_aa: CASSIKGREQYF
j_call: TRBJ2-7
v_call: TRBV5-6
clone_size: once
d_call: NA

cdr3_nt: TGTGCCAGCGGAAGCGCCTGGGACAGTCCAGATACGCAGTATTTT
cdr3_aa: CASGSAWDSPDTQYF
j_call: TRBJ2-3
v_call: TRBV6-5
clone_size: few
d_call: TRBD1